This T cell receptor beta chain is from a study of blood T cell repertoires in COVID-19. Study in general: Samples representing acute and convalescent COVID-19 were sourced from the United States, Italy and Spain. The cDNA or gDNA used as material had been derived from T cells, B-cell-depleted T cells, or PBMCs.

Authors' processing steps: Reference gene primer amplification gave estimated nucleated cell counts. The protocol was immunoSEQ multiplex PCR, while the TCRdb copy is restricted to in-frame clones and leaves out a portion. The V and J calls and the clone size are those of that table, but D and trimming were determined from the DNA. The table lists fewer than 85,000 clones, roughly 82% of them singletons. Trimming took 3 bases from V and 1 from J, leaving 8 bases between them. The CDR3 extends over 14 amino acids. Germline V gives CDR1 MGHRA, CDR2 YSYEKL. The receptor was derived from a human donor in a cohort sampled during active COVID-19. The V gene is TRBV4-1, the J gene TRBJ2-3; perhaps TRBD1 as D (6 bases). Source material: peripheral blood. This CDR3 reads CASSHRQGTDTQYF. The CDR3 DNA reads TGCGCCAGCAGCCACCGACAGGGCACAGATACGCAGTATTTT.